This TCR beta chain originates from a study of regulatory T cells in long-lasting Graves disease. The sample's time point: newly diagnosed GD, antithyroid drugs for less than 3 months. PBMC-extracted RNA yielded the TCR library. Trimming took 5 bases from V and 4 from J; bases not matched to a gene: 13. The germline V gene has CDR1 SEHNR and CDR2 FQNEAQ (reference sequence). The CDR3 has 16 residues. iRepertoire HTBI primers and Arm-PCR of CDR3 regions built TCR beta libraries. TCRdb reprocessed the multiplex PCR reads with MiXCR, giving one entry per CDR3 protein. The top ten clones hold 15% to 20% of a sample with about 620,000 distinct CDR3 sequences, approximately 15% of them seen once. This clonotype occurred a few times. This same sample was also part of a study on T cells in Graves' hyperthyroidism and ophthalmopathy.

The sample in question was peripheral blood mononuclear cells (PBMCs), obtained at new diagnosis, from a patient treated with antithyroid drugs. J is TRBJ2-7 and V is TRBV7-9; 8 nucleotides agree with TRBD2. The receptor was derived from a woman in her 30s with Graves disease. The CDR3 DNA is TGTGCCAGCAGCGGTATGGACTGGAGCGGGAGATACGAGCAGTACTTC. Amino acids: CASSGMDWSGRYEQYF.